These T cell receptor beta chains were read from a single sample in a study of post-analysis software for immune sequencing data. Using its own MiXCR run on the PCR reads, TCRdb lists one record per CDR3 protein. The sample holds roughly 580,000 distinct CDR3 sequences, about 44% seen once. The specimen was blood. These receptors all come from a girl under 18 with multiple sclerosis. Both conserved end residues are part of each CDR3.

v_gene: TRBV19
j_gene: TRBJ1-2
CDR3aa: CASSLYGTGDGYTF

v_gene: TRBV29-1
j_gene: NA
CDR3aa: CGVKGQGVYEQYF

v_gene: TRBV24-1
j_gene: TRBJ2-1
CDR3aa: CATSDFERTQFF

v_gene: TRBV9
j_gene: TRBJ2-3
CDR3aa: CASTVAGGLRDTQYF

v_gene: TRBV12-3/TRBV12-4
j_gene: TRBJ2-1
CDR3aa: CASVLLAGGRNEQFF

v_gene: TRBV12-3/TRBV12-4
j_gene: TRBJ1-2
CDR3aa: CASTDRGQPPNYGYTF

v_gene: TRBV12-3/TRBV12-4
j_gene: TRBJ2-4
CDR3aa: CASSLRVLAKNIQYF

v_gene: TRBV7-3
j_gene: TRBJ2-7
CDR3aa: CASSLTGYEGEQYF

v_gene: TRBV6-6
j_gene: TRBJ1-5
CDR3aa: CASSWEMGRQPQHF

v_gene: TRBV10-3
j_gene: TRBJ2-1
CDR3aa: CAISESKGADNEQFF